Listed here are 19 T cell receptor beta chains from one sample, sequenced in a study of T cell changes during pregnancy in multiple sclerosis. The table came from immunoSEQ multiplex PCR; TCRdb's copy has only in-frame clones and leaves some out. The sample has just under 95,000 clones, approximately 92% seen once. The sequenced sample was peripheral blood, obtained in the first trimester of pregnancy. Receptors originate from a female donor with multiple sclerosis, enrolled in a pregnancy study.

The chain employs TRBV6-5 and TRBJ1-5; D may be TRBD1 (6 bases). V was clipped by 8 bases and J by 6 bases, with 8 bases between them. CDR1 MNHEY and CDR2 SVGAGI come from the germline V gene. This CDR3 has 11 amino acids. Here the CDR3 reads CASGTTQPQHF. For the CDR3, the DNA is TGTGCCAGCGGGACAACTCAGCCCCAGCATTTT.

This rearrangement joins TRBV15 to TRBJ1-1; D uncertain. Germline-derived CDR1 and CDR2 are LNHNV and YYDKDF (reference sequence). The CDR3 runs to 14 residues. V shed 7 bases and J shed 1 base, with 13 bases lying between them. The CDR3, as DNA: TGTGCCACCACCGCGATTGGGAGGAACACTGAAGCTTTCTTT. Its translation: CATTAIGRNTEAFF.

The genes are TRBV13 and TRBJ2-3; 8 bases are a match to TRBD2. V lost 5 bases, J lost 6 bases, and 13 bases stayed unmatched. Germline assignment: CDR1 PRHDT and CDR2 FYEKMQ (reference sequence). CDR3 length: 16 amino acids. As DNA, the CDR3 is TGTGCCAGCAGCGTATATAGCGGGGCAGAAAGGGATACGCAGTATTTT. Protein product: CASSVYSGAERDTQYF.

The rearrangement joins TRBV7-2 to TRBJ2-1; 11 bases are a match to TRBD2. CDR1 and CDR2 from the germline V gene are SGHTA and FQGNSA. The J segment lost 7 bases and the V segment lost 1 base, leaving 3 bases of the junction unmatched. The CDR3 has 15 amino acids. CDR3: CASSLERTSGNEQFF. The CDR3 nucleotides are TGTGCCAGCAGCTTAGAACGGACTAGCGGGAATGAGCAGTTCTTC.

The chain carries TRBV10-3 and TRBJ2-7, with D perhaps TRBD2 (5 bases). The CDR3 totals 13 residues. The V gene's germline CDR1 is ENHRY and CDR2 SYGVKD. V lost 2 bases and J 12 bases, leaving 17 bases between the germline ends. The CDR3 region is CAISEGLGWGTYF. The DNA for the CDR3 is TGTGCCATCAGTGAGGGACTGGGGTGGGGTACGTACTTC.

The chain recombines TRBV7-9 with TRBJ1-1; D is ambiguous. Trimming shortened V by 0 bases and J by 1 base, and 3 bases separated the two germline ends. Germline loops: CDR1 SEHNR, CDR2 FQNEAQ (reference sequence). The CDR3 contains 13 residues. The CDR3 sequence is CASSLAANTEAFF. DNA of the CDR3: TGTGCCAGCAGCTTAGCGGCGAACACTGAAGCTTTCTTT.

The gene calls are TRBV27 and TRBJ1-1; TRBD1 matches 12 bases. V shed 7 bases and J 8 bases; nucleotides not matched to a gene: 8. This CDR3 comprises 14 residues. Germline assignment: CDR1 MNHEY and CDR2 SMNVEV (reference sequence). CDR3 sequence: CASTPPGQGAEAFF. As DNA, the CDR3 is TGTGCCAGCACCCCTCCGGGACAGGGGGCGGAAGCTTTCTTT.

The chain employs TRBV7-6 and TRBJ2-1; 9 bases are shared with TRBD2. The CDR3 extends over 18 amino acids. CDR1 SGHVS and CDR2 FNYEAQ come from the germline V gene. V lost 5 bases to trimming and J lost 4 bases; unmatched junction nucleotides: 15. CDR3 sequence reads: CASSPRGASGVLYNEQFF. The CDR3 coding sequence is TGTGCCAGCAGCCCCCGGGGGGCTAGCGGGGTTCTATACAATGAGCAGTTCTTC.

V gene TRBV5-1 combines with J gene TRBJ2-2; D is undetermined. Trimming cost V 3 bases and J 4 bases, with 13 bases left between them. The CDR3 has 15 amino acids. Germline CDR1 is SGHRS and CDR2 is YFSETQ. In DNA form, the CDR3 reads TGCGCCAGCAGCTCGCGAGGTACCTCCACCGGGGAGCTGTTTTTT. This codes for CASSSRGTSTGELFF.

This clone was counted once. The V and J genes are TRBV6-5 and TRBJ2-1, with 13 bases lining up with TRBD2. The V and J ends lost 2 bases and 8 bases, in that order; junction bases with no gene match: 3. Looked up from germline, CDR1 is MNHEY and CDR2 is SVGAGI. This CDR3 spans 15 amino acids. Here the CDR3 DNA reads TGTGCCAGCAGTTACAGGACTAGCGGGAGCGATGAGCAGTTCTTC. Translation: CASSYRTSGSDEQFF.

This chain links TRBV15 with TRBJ2-7; maybe TRBD1 (5 bases). The CDR3 runs to 15 residues. Germline-derived CDR1 and CDR2 are LNHNV and YYDKDF (reference sequence). The V gene lost 0 bases and the J gene lost 5 bases, with 14 bases spanning the gap. The CDR3 nucleotides are TGTGCCACCAGCAGAGAAGGCCAGGGTGAGCACGAGCAGTACTTC. Encoded protein: CATSREGQGEHEQYF.

The J gene is TRBJ1-4, the V gene TRBV18; 7 bases fit TRBD1. V lost 2 bases and J lost 8; bases outside the gene matches: 2. From germline, CDR1 is KGHSH and CDR2 LQKENI. The CDR3 loop spans 13 amino acids. CDR3 coding DNA: TGTGCCAGCTCACCAAGACAGGGAGAAAAACTGTTTTTT. Translation: CASSPRQGEKLFF. Full variable domain (remainder filled in from reference TRBV18 and TRBJ1-4): NAGVMQNPRHLVRRRGQEARLRCSPMKGHSHVYWYRQLPEEGLKFMVYLQKENIIDESGMPKERFSAEFPKEGPSILRIQQVVRGDSAAYFCASSPRQGEKLFFGSGTQLSVL.

The chain employs TRBV6-5 and TRBJ2-7, with D hard to call. The germline V gene encodes CDR1 MNHEY and CDR2 SVGAGI. The CDR3 is made up of 15 amino acids. Trimming removed 6 bases at V and 0 bases at J, with 15 bases between. CDR3 sequence: CASSRTVAPSYEQYF. The CDR3 DNA follows: TGTGCCAGCAGCCGCACCGTAGCCCCCTCCTACGAGCAGTACTTC.

The V call is TRBV5-4, the J call TRBJ1-4, with 11 bases that match TRBD1. Germline V gives CDR1 SGHNT, CDR2 YYREEE (reference sequence). J gave up 2 bases and V 0 bases, and 3 bases lay outside the gene matches. CDR3 size: 17 residues. This CDR3 reads CASSLAGQGATNEKLFF. CDR3 DNA sequence: TGTGCCAGCAGCTTGGCCGGACAGGGGGCCACTAATGAAAAACTGTTTTTT.

V gene TRBV25-1 combines with J gene TRBJ2-3, with D possibly TRBD2 on 6 matching bases. The CDR3 consists of 15 residues. In germline, CDR1 is MGHDK, CDR2 SYGVNS. V was shortened by 3 bases and J by 2 bases, with 12 bases between the two germline ends. CDR3 coding DNA: TGTGCCAGCAGTGACGGACCGGGACTCACAGATACGCAGTATTTT. Protein: CASSDGPGLTDTQYF.

The V call is TRBV6-5, the J call TRBJ2-7; D not resolved. The germline V and J ends were trimmed by 6 bases and 3 bases, with 9 bases remaining between them. The germline V gene encodes CDR1 MNHEY and CDR2 SVGAGI. The CDR3 length is 12 residues. The CDR3 protein is CASRKHDYEQYF. CDR3 bases: TGTGCCAGCAGGAAGCATGACTACGAGCAGTACTTC.

The chain recombines TRBV5-5 with TRBJ2-5; the D is unclear. The ends were cut back, 0 bases at V and 7 bases at J, with 13 bases in the middle. Per germline, CDR1 SGHKS and CDR2 YYEKEE (reference sequence). The CDR3 has 14 amino acids. CDR3: CASSLGALDPTQYF. The CDR3 DNA sequence: TGTGCCAGCAGCTTGGGTGCGCTTGATCCGACCCAGTACTTC. The full variable domain, its missing parts supplied by reference TRBV5-5 and TRBJ2-5, is DAGVTQSPTHLIKTRGQQVTLRCSPISGHKSVSWYQQVLGQGPQFIFQYYEKEERGRGNFPDRFSARQFPNYSSELNVNALLLGDSALYLCASSLGALDPTQYFGPGTRLLVL.

V is TRBV19 and J is TRBJ1-5, with D hard to call. Trimming pared 1 base from V and 5 bases from J, leaving 6 bases between. Germline V gives CDR1 LNHDA, CDR2 SQIVND (reference sequence). The CDR3 loop spans 13 amino acids. CDR3 residues: CASSIVSDQPQHF. CDR3 coding DNA: TGTGCCAGTAGTATAGTGTCAGATCAGCCCCAGCATTTT.

This chain links TRBV6-5 with TRBJ2-7; 9 nucleotides match TRBD1. V trimming: 4 bases; J trimming: 1 base; junction bases outside the gene matches: 5. The germline V gene encodes CDR1 MNHEY and CDR2 SVGAGI. The CDR3 runs to 15 residues. CDR3 sequence (DNA): TGTGCCAGCAGTTCAGACAGGGGGTTGTCCTACGAGCAGTACTTC. This gives the protein CASSSDRGLSYEQYF.